This T cell receptor beta chain was documented in a study of blood T cell repertoires in COVID-19. There are 17 residues in the CDR3. V trimming: 4 bases; J trimming: 3 bases; junction bases outside the gene matches: 9. Per the germline V gene, CDR1 is KGHDR and CDR2 is SFDVKD. Libraries were prepared by immunoSEQ multiplex PCR; TCRdb keeps only in-frame clonotypes and omits some of them. The sample has hundreds of thousands of clones; about nine tenths are singletons. The J gene is TRBJ2-1, the V gene TRBV24-1; TRBD1 matches 9 bases. The source material was peripheral blood. The TCR sequence derives from a woman in her 70s with COVID-19, enrolled during active disease. CDR3: CATSEGPQGADYNEQFF. The DNA of the CDR3 is TGTGCCACCAGTGAGGGCCCACAGGGGGCGGACTACAATGAGCAGTTCTTC.